This is a list of T cell receptor beta chains from one sample in a study of tumor-infiltrating lymphocytes in primary liver carcinoma. TCRdb passed the multiplex PCR reads through MiXCR, listing each CDR3 protein once. This sample has around 80,000 distinct CDR3 sequences, with roughly 72% found just once. The sequenced sample consisted of liver tumor tissue from sampling region 1. The receptors were gathered from a man between 40 and 49 years old with primary liver carcinoma and hepatitis B virus infection. Both conserved end residues are part of each CDR3. The size entry is marked missing in some rows and otherwise reads once, few, many or a size class.

V	size	J	CDR3
TRBV11-2	once	TRBJ2-7	CASSWAGNREQYF
TRBV7-9	-	TRBJ2-7	CASSFNGGGTYEQYF
TRBV7-9	many	TRBJ2-1	CASSQLARIYNEQFF
TRBV28	many	TRBJ2-7	CASSFDYNYEQYF
TRBV5-1	-	TRBJ2-3	CASSLVSGSKDTQYF
TRBV4-1	-	TRBJ2-1	CASSQVRIRPSDEQFF
TRBV11-1	-	TRBJ2-2	CASSLEPTNAGELFF
TRBV4-1	once	TRBJ2-3	CASSQGVGASTDMQYF
TRBV12-3/TRBV12-4	-	TRBJ2-1	CASRGLVGSNEQFF
TRBV4-2	-	TRBJ2-7	CDSSPDTYEQYF
TRBV5-1	many	TRBJ2-2	CASTPTPGQGIIFGTGELFF
TRBV6-1	few	TRBJ2-7	CASSNGNHEQYF
TRBV6-1	few	TRBJ2-1	CVSSEEMGYEQFF
TRBV28	-	TRBJ2-3	CASSSWTPPTDTRYF
TRBV30	many	TRBJ1-1	CAWRRGSDTEAFF
TRBV5-1	-	TRBJ2-5	CASSLVIQRADQETQYF